This TCR beta chain comes out of a study of Graves' ophthalmopathy and Graves' hyperthyroidism. Findings and limits, study-wide: Researchers report that a 13-signature model separated ophthalmopathy from stable hyperthyroidism, posting about 88% sensitivity and roughly 80% specificity. At 70.59% sensitivity and roughly 72% specificity, the model predicted progression of the ophthalmopathy.

A diagnosis was made from clinical symptoms together with serum thyroxine, TRAb, thyroid ultrasound and orbital computed tomography. This clonotype has at least ten counts. The antigen remains unidentified. For repertoire sequencing, the TCR beta CDR3 regions were amplified from RNA transcripts. An opening RT-PCR round employed HTBI primers and preceded a second-round multiplex PCR. TCRdb fed the multiplex PCR reads into MiXCR, producing one record per CDR3 protein. The sample holds hundreds of thousands of distinct CDR3 sequences, approximately 21% seen once. The CDR3 runs to 14 residues. CDR1 SGHRS and CDR2 YFSETQ come from the germline V gene. V lost 2 bases and J 1 base, leaving 10 bases between the germline ends.

This TCR came from a woman aged 18-29 years with stable Graves' hyperthyroidism. Sequences were obtained from peripheral blood. The chain links TRBV5-1 to TRBJ2-7, with D unresolved. Written as DNA, the CDR3 is TGCGCCAGCAGCTTTGGACCAGCATCCTACGAGCAGTACTTC. Translated: CASSFGPASYEQYF.